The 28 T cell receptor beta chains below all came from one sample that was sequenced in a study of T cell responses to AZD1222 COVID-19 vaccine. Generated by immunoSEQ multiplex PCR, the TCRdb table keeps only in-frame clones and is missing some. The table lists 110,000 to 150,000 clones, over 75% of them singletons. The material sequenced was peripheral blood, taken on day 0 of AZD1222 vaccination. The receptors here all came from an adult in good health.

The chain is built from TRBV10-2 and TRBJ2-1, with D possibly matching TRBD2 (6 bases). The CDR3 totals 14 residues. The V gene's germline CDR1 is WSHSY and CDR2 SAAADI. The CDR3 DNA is TGCGCGTCTTGGGGTGCGCGGGGTAACAATGAGCAGTTCTTC. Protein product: CASWGARGNNEQFF.

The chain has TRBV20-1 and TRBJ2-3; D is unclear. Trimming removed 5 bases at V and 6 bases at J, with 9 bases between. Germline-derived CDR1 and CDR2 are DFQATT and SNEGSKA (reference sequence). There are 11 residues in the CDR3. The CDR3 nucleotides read TGCAGTGCTGTGGGGTACGATACGCAGTATTTT. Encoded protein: CSAVGYDTQYF.

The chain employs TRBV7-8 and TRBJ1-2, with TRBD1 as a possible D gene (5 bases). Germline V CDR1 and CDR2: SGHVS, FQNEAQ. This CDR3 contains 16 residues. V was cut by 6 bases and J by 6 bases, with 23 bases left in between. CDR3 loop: CASRPRGVGAKNGYTF. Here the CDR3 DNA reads TGTGCCAGCAGACCCCGGGGGGTAGGGGCAAAAAATGGCTACACCTTC.

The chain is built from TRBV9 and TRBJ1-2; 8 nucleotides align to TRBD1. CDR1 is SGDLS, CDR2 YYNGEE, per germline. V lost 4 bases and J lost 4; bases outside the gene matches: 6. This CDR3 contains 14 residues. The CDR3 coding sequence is TGTGCCAGCAGCCCGACAGGGGTTACCTATGGCTACACCTTC. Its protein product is CASSPTGVTYGYTF.

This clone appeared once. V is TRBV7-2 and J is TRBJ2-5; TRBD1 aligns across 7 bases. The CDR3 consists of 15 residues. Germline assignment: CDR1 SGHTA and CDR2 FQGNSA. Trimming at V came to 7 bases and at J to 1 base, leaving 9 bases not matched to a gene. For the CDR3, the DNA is TGTGCCAGCACCTACGACAGGGCCCTCCAAGAGACCCAGTACTTC. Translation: CASTYDRALQETQYF.

This chain's CDR3 is CASSEGPLQPQHF. The DNA for the CDR3 is TGTGCCAGCAGTGAGGGGCCTCTTCAGCCCCAGCATTTT. This sequence joins TRBV7-2 and TRBJ1-5; D may be TRBD1 (5 bases). Germline values: CDR1 SGHTA, CDR2 FQGNSA. V was pared by 6 bases and J by 6 bases, with 12 bases between. This CDR3 has 13 amino acids.

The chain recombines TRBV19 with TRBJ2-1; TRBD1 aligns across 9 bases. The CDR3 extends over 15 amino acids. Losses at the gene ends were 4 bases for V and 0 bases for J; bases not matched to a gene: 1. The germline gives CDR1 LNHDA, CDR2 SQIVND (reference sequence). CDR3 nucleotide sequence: TGTGCCAGTAGTAGGGGACAGGGCTCCTACAATGAGCAGTTCTTC. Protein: CASSRGQGSYNEQFF.

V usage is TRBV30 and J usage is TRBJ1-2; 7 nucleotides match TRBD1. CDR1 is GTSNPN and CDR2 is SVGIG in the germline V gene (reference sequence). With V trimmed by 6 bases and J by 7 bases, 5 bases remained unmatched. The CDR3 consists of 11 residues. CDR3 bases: TGTGCCTGCGACAGACAGGGTGGCTACACCTTC. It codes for CACDRQGGYTF.

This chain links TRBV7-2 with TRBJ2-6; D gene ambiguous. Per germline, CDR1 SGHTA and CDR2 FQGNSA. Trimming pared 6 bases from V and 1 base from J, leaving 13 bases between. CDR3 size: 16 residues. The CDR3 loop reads CASSSTGVSGANVLTF. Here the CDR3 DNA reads TGTGCCAGCAGTTCCACCGGTGTTTCTGGGGCCAACGTCCTGACTTTC. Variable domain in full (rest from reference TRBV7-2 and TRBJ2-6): GAGVSQSPSNKVTEKGKDVELRCDPISGHTALYWYRQSLGQGLEFLIYFQGNSAPDKSGLPSDRFSAERTGGSVSTLTIQRTQQEDSAVYLCASSSTGVSGANVLTFGAGSRLTVL.

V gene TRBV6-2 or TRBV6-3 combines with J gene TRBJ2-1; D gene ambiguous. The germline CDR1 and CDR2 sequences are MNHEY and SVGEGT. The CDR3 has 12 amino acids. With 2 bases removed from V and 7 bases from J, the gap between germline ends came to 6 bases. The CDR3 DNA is TGTGCCAGCAGTTACCCCTTGAATGAGCAGTTCTTC. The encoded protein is CASSYPLNEQFF.

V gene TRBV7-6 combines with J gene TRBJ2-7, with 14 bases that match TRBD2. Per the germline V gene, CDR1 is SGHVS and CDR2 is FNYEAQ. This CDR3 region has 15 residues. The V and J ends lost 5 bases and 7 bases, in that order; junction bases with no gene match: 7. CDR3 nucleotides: TGTGCCAGCAGCCAGGGACTAGCGGGAGTGGGGGAGCAGTACTTC. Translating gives CASSQGLAGVGEQYF. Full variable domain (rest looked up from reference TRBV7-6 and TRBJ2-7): GAGVSQSPRYKVTKRGQDVALRCDPISGHVSLYWYRQALGQGPEFLTYFNYEAQQDKSGLPNDRFSAERPEGSISTLTIQRTEQRDSAMYRCASSQGLAGVGEQYFGPGTRLTVT.

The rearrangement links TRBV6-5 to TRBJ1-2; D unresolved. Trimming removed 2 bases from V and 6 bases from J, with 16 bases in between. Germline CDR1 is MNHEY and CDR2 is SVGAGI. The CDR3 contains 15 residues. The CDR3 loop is CASSYTPNRENGYTF. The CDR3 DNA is TGTGCCAGCAGTTACACCCCGAACCGGGAGAATGGCTACACCTTC.

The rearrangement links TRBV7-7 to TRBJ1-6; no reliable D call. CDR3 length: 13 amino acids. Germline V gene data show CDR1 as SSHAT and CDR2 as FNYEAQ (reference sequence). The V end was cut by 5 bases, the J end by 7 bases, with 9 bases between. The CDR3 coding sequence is TGTGCCAGCAGCAAGGAGAGAAATTCACCCCTCCACTTT. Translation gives CASSKERNSPLHF. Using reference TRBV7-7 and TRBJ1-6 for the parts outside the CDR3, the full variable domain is GAGVSQSPRYKVTKRGQDVTLRCDPISSHATLYWYQQALGQGPEFLTYFNYEAQPDKSGLPSDRFSAERPEGSISTLTIQRTEQRDSAMYRCASSKERNSPLHFGNGTRLTVT.

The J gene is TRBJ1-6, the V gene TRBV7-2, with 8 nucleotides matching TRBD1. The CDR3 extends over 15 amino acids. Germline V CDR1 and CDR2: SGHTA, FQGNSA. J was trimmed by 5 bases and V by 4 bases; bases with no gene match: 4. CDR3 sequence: CASSSMTGDNSPLHF. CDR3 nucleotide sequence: TGTGCCAGCAGCTCTATGACAGGGGATAATTCACCCCTCCACTTT.

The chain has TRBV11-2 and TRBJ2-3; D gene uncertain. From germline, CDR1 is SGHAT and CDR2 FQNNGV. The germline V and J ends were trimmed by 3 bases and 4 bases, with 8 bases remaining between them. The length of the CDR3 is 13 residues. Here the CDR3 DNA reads TGTGCCAGCAGCTTTAGCTTGGCAGATACGCAGTATTTT. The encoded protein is CASSFSLADTQYF.

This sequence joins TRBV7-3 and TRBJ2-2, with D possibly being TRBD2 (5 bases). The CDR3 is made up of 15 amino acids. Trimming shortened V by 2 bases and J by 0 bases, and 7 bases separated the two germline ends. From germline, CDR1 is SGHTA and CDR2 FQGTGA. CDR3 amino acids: CASSLAAANTGELFF. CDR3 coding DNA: TGTGCCAGCAGCTTAGCAGCGGCGAACACCGGGGAGCTGTTTTTT.

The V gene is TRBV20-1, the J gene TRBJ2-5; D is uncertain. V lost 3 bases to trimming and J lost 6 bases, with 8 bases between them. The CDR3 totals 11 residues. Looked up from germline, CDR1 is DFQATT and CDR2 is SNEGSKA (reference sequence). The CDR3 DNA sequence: TGCAGTGCTAGGGAGACGCAGACCCAGTACTTC. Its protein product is CSARETQTQYF.

The CDR3 spells CATSDSSDSSSYNEQFF. In DNA, the CDR3 is TGTGCCACCAGTGACTCGTCGGACAGCAGCTCCTACAATGAGCAGTTCTTC. The rearrangement uses TRBV24-1 and TRBJ2-1; the D gene is possibly TRBD1 (6 bases). The CDR3 contains 17 residues. The germline V gene has CDR1 KGHDR and CDR2 SFDVKD. V lost 4 bases and J 0 bases, leaving 15 bases between the germline ends.

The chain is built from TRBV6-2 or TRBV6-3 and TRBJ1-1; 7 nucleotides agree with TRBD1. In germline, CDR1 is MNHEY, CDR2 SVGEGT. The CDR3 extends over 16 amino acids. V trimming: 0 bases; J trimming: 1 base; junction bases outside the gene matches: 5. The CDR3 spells CASSYSAGGPNTEAFF. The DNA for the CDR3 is TGTGCCAGCAGTTACTCGGCAGGGGGGCCGAACACTGAAGCTTTCTTT.

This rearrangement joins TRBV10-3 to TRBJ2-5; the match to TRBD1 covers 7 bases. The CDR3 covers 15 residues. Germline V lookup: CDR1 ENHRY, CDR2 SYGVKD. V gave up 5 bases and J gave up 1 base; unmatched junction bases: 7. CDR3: CAISTGQTLQETQYF. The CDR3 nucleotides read TGTGCCATCAGTACGGGACAGACCCTCCAAGAGACCCAGTACTTC.

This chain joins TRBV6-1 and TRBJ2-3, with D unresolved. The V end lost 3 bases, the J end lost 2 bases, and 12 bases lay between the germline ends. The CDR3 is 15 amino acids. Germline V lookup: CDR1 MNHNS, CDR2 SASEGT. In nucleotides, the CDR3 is TGTGCCAGCAGTGACAGGCCCGACTCCACAGATACGCAGTATTTT. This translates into CASSDRPDSTDTQYF.

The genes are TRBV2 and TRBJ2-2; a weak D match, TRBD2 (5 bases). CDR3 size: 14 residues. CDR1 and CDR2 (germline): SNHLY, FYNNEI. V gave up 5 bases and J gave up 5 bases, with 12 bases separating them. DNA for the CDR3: TGTGCCAGCAGTTTTTCGGGGATGACCGGGGAGCTGTTTTTT. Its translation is CASSFSGMTGELFF.

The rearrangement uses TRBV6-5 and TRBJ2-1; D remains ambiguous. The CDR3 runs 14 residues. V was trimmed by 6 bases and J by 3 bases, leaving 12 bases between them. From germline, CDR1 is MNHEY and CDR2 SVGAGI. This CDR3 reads CASSRLDNYNEQFF. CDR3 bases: TGTGCCAGCAGCCGGCTAGACAACTACAATGAGCAGTTCTTC.

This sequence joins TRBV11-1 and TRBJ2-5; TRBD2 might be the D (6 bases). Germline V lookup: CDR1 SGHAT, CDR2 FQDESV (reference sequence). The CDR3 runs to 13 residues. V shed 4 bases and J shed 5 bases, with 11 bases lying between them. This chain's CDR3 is CASSWPGEETQYF. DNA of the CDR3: TGTGCCAGCAGCTGGCCGGGGGAGGAGACCCAGTACTTC.

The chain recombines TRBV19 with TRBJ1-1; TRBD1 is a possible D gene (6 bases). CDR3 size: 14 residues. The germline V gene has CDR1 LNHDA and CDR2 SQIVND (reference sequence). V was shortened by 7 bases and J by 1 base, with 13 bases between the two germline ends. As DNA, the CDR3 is TGTGCCAGTAAGGGGCAGGGGCAGAACACTGAAGCTTTCTTT. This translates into CASKGQGQNTEAFF.

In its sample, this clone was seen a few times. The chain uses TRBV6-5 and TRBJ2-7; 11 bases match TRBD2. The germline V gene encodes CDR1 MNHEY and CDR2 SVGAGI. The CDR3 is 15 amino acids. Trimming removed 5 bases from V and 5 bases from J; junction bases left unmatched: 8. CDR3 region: CASSPLAGVGNEQYF. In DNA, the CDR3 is TGTGCCAGCAGTCCACTAGCGGGAGTGGGCAACGAGCAGTACTTC.

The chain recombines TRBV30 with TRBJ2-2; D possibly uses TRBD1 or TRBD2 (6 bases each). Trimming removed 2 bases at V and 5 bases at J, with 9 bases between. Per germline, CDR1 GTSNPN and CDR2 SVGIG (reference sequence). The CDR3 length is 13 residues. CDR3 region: CAWSRGATGELFF. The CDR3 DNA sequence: TGTGCCTGGAGTAGGGGGGCAACCGGGGAGCTGTTTTTT.

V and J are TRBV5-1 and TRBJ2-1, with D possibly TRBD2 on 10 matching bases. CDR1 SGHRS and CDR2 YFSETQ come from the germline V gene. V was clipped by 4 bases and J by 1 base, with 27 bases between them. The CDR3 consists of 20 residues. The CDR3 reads CASSHRSGSGGTGSYNEQFF. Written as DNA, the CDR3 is TGCGCCAGCAGCCACCGGTCGGGTAGCGGGGGGACAGGGTCCTACAATGAGCAGTTCTTC.